There are a few counts of the clone carrying this T cell receptor beta chain. Its antigen is as yet unknown. This sample stems from a study of glioma-infiltrating T cells. TCR alpha and beta CDR3 regions were amplified from RNA using iRepertoire nested multiplex PCR. One-step reverse transcription and amplification started from approximately 100-400 ng of tissue mRNA or PBMC total RNA. MiXCR, run by TCRdb on the multiplex PCR reads, gives a single entry per CDR3 protein. In the table there are around 180,000 distinct CDR3 sequences, about 47% of which are singletons. Broader study findings: Only very few CDR3 sequences appeared in both tissue and blood.

The CDR3 runs to 14 residues. The V gene lost 3 bases and the J gene lost 4 bases, with 12 bases spanning the gap. Per germline, CDR1 MRHNA and CDR2 SNTAGT. This clonotype was sampled from a human donor with low-grade glioma or glioblastoma, undergoing nonglioma brain surgery, or in good health (not recorded which). The chain carries TRBV6-4 and TRBJ1-2; no reliable D call. What was sequenced was glioma tissue, nonneoplastic brain tissue, or PBMCs (not recorded which). CDR3 in amino acids: CASSEFEGPYGYTF. CDR3 nucleotide sequence: TGTGCCAGCAGTGAGTTCGAGGGTCCCTATGGCTACACCTTC.